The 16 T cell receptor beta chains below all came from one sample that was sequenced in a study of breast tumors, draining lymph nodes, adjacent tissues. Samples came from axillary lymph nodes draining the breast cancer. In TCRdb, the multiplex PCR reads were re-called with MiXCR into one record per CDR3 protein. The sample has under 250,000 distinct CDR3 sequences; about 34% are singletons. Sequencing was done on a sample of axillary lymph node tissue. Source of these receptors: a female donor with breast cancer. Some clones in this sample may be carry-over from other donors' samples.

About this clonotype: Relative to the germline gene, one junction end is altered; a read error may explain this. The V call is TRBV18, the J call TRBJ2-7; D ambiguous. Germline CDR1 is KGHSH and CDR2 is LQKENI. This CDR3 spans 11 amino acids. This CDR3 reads CAGSLSGEQYF. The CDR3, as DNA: TGTGCCGGCTCACTATCAGGAGAGCAGTACTTC.

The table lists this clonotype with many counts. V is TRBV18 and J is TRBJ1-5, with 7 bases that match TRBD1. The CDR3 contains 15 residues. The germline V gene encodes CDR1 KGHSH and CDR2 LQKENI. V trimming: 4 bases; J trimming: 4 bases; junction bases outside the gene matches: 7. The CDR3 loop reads CASSLSTGLNQPQHF. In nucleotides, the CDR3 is TGTGCCAGCTCACTTTCGACAGGGCTAAATCAGCCCCAGCATTTT.

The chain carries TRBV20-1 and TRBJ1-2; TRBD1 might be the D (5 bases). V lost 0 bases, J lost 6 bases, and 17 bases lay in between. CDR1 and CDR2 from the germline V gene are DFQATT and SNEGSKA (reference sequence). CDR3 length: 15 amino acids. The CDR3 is CSARDPNAGTHGYTF. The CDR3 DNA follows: TGCAGTGCTAGAGATCCGAACGCCGGGACCCATGGCTACACCTTC.

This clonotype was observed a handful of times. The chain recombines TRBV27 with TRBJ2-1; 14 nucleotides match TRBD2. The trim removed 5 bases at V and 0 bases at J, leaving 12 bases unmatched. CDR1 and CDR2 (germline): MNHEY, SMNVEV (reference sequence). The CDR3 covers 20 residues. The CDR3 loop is CASSPNAGTSGRSSYNEQFF. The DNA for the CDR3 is TGTGCCAGCAGTCCAAACGCCGGGACTAGCGGGAGAAGCTCCTACAATGAGCAGTTCTTC.

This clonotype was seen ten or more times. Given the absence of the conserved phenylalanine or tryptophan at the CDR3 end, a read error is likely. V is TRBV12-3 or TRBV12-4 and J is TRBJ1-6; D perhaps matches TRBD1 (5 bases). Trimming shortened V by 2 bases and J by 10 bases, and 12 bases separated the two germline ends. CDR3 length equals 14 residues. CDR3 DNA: TGTGCCAGCAGTTTACGGAACAGACAGTCACCCCTCCACCTT. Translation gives CASSLRNRQSPLHL.

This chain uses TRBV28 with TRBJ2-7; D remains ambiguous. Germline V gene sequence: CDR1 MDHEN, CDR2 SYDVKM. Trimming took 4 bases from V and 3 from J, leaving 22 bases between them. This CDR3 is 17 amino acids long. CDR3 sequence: CASSSGLVTAAFYEQYF. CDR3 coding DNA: TGTGCCAGCAGTTCCGGTCTAGTTACAGCAGCTTTCTACGAGCAGTACTTC. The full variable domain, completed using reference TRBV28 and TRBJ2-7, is DVKVTQSSRYLVKRTGEKVFLECVQDMDHENMFWYRQDPGLGLRLIYFSYDVKMKEKGDIPEGYSVSREKKERFSLILESASTNQTSMYLCASSSGLVTAAFYEQYFGPGTRLTVT.

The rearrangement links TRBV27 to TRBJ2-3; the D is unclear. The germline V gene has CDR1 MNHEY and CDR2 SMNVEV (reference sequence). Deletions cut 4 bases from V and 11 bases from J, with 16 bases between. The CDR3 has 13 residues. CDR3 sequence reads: CASSSGSYNEQYF. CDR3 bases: TGTGCCAGCAGTTCAGGATCCTACAATGAGCAGTATTTT.

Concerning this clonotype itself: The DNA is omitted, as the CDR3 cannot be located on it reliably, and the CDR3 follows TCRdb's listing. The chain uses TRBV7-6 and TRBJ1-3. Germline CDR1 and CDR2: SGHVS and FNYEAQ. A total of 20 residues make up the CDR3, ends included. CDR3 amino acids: CASSIYLCSGSFARGNTIYF.

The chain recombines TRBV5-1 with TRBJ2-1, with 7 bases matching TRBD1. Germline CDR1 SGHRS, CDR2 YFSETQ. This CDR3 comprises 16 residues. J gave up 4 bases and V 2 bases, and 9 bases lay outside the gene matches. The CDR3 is CASSFTGEPLYNEQFF. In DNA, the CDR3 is TGCGCCAGCAGCTTTACAGGGGAGCCGCTATACAATGAGCAGTTCTTC.

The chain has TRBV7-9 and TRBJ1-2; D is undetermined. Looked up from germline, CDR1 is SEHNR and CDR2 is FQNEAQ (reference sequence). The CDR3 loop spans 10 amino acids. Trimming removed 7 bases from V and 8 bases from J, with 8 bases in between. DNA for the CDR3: TGTGCCAGCAAACCCCTAGGCTACACCTTC. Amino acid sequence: CASKPLGYTF.

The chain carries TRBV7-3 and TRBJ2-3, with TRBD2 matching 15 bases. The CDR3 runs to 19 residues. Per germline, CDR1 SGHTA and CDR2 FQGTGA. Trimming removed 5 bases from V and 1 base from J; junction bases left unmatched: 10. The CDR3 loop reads CASSPQAGLAGGGTDTQYF. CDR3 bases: TGTGCCAGCAGCCCCCAAGCTGGACTAGCGGGGGGGGGCACAGATACGCAGTATTTT.

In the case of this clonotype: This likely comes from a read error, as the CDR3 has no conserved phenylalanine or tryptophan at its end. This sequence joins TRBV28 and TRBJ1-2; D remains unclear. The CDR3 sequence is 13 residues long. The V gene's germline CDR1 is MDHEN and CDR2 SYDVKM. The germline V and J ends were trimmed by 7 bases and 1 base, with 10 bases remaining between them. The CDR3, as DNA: TGTGCCAGCACCAACGACGGTAACTATGGCTACACCTCC. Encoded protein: CASTNDGNYGYTS.

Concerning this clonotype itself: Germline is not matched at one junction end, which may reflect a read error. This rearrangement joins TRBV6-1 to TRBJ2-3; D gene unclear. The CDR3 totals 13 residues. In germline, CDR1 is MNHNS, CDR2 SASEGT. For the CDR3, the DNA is TGTGCCGGCAGTCACCGGAGCCCAGATACGCAGTATTTT. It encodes CAGSHRSPDTQYF.

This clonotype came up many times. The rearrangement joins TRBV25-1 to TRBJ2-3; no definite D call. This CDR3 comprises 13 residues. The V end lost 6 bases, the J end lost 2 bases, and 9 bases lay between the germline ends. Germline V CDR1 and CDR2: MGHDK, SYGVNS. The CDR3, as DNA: TGTGCCAGCAGCCGGACCCACACAGATACGCAGTATTTT. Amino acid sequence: CASSRTHTDTQYF.

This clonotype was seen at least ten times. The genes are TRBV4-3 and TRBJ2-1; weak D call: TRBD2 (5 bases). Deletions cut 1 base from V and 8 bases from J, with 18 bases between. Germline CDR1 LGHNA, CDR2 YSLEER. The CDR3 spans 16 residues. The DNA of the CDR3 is TGCGCCAGCAGCCAAGCCCCCCGGGGTGGTATGGATGAGCAGTTCTTC. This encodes CASSQAPRGGMDEQFF.

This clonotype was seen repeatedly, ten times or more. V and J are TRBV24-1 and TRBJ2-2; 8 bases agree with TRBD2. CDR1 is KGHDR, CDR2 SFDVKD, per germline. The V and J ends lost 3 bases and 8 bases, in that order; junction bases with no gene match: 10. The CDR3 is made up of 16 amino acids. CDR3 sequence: CATSDHTSGRSGELFF. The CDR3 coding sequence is TGTGCCACCAGTGATCACACTAGCGGCCGGAGTGGGGAGCTGTTTTTT.